A single sample is the source of the 27 T cell receptor beta chains below, sequenced in a study of blood T cell repertoires in COVID-19. Assay: immunoSEQ multiplex PCR; the TCRdb copy retains only in-frame clones and omits some. The sample lists roughly 120,000 clones, around 82% occurring once. Sequencing input: peripheral blood. The receptors stem from a human donor in a cohort sampled during active COVID-19.

The chain combines TRBV15 with TRBJ2-7, with 10 bases matching TRBD2. The V segment lost 0 bases and the J segment 3 bases; nucleotides outside the gene matches: 5. CDR1 is LNHNV and CDR2 is YYDKDF in the germline V gene (reference sequence). This CDR3 is built from 16 residues. In DNA form, the CDR3 reads TGTGCCACCAGCAGAGATAGGGTAGCGGGGGGCTACGAGCAGTACTTC. Residues: CATSRDRVAGGYEQYF.

The chain carries TRBV25-1 and TRBJ2-6; D gene unclear. The V end was cut by 4 bases, the J end by 0 bases, with 7 bases between. CDR1 and CDR2 (germline): MGHDK, SYGVNS. The CDR3 covers 15 residues. The CDR3 DNA reads TGTGCCAGCAGTGGTACCAGCTCTGGGGCCAACGTCCTGACTTTC. Amino acid sequence: CASSGTSSGANVLTF.

With respect to this clone: One end of the junction is discordant with germline, which a read error may explain. This rearrangement joins TRBV6-5 to TRBJ1-2; a weak D match, TRBD1 (6 bases). This CDR3 is 14 amino acids long. From germline, CDR1 is MNHEY and CDR2 SVGAGI. The CDR3 bases are TGTACCAGCAGTTACCAACAGGGCGCCTATGGCTACACCTTC. Translation gives CTSSYQQGAYGYTF.

The V gene is TRBV7-2, the J gene TRBJ1-3; tentatively, D is TRBD1 (6 bases). This CDR3 is built from 16 residues. CDR1 is SGHTA and CDR2 is FQGNSA in the germline V gene. V dropped 5 bases and J dropped 0 bases, with 14 bases sitting between them. The CDR3 protein is CASSAWSTGSGNTIYF. CDR3 DNA: TGTGCCAGCAGCGCGTGGTCGACAGGCTCTGGAAACACCATATATTTT. The variable domain in full, completed from reference TRBV7-2 and TRBJ1-3, reads GAGVSQSPSNKVTEKGKDVELRCDPISGHTALYWYRQSLGQGLEFLIYFQGNSAPDKSGLPSDRFSAERTGGSVSTLTIQRTQQEDSAVYLCASSAWSTGSGNTIYFGEGSWLTVV.

The chain couples TRBV11-2 to TRBJ2-7; D uncertain. V lost 5 bases, J lost 1 base, and 9 bases lay in between. Germline assignment: CDR1 SGHAT and CDR2 FQNNGV. CDR3 size: 13 residues. This CDR3 is CASSPLLSYEQYF. The DNA for the CDR3 is TGTGCCAGCAGCCCCCTCCTATCCTACGAGCAGTACTTC.

This chain links TRBV11-2 with TRBJ2-7, with 11 bases fitting TRBD1. Germline CDR1 SGHAT, CDR2 FQNNGV. This CDR3 has 15 residues. The ends lost 4 bases at V and 4 bases at J; junction bases unmatched: 6. CDR3 loop: CASSSTGTGGYEQYF. The CDR3 coding sequence is TGTGCCAGCAGCTCAACCGGGACAGGGGGGTACGAGCAGTACTTC. The whole variable domain, filled in from reference TRBV11-2 and TRBJ2-7, reads EAGVAQSPRYKIIEKRQSVAFWCNPISGHATLYWYQQILGQGPKLLIQFQNNGVVDDSQLPKDRFSAERLKGVDSTLKIQPAKLEDSAVYLCASSSTGTGGYEQYFGPGTRLTVT.

This clone was seen more than once but under ten times. The genes are TRBV6-1 and TRBJ1-5; maybe TRBD1 (6 bases). Germline V gives CDR1 MNHNS, CDR2 SASEGT. This CDR3 is built from 15 residues. V lost 3 bases to trimming and J lost 1 base, with 10 bases between them. The CDR3 DNA follows: TGTGCCAGCAGTGATGGGACAACAAGCAATCAGCCCCAGCATTTT. Protein: CASSDGTTSNQPQHF.

The chain joins TRBV28 to TRBJ2-7; D possibly corresponds to TRBD2 (6 bases). V was clipped by 4 bases and J by 1 base, with 17 bases between them. The CDR3 covers 16 residues. Per the germline V gene, CDR1 is MDHEN and CDR2 is SYDVKM. The CDR3 sequence is CASSSSGVGGSYEQYF. In DNA, the CDR3 is TGTGCCAGCAGTTCCTCCGGTGTCGGGGGATCCTACGAGCAGTACTTC.

The V and J genes are TRBV7-9 and TRBJ2-1; 11 nucleotides agree with TRBD2. J was trimmed by 6 bases and V by 6 bases; bases with no gene match: 10. CDR1 and CDR2 (germline): SEHNR, FQNEAQ (reference sequence). This CDR3 spans 16 amino acids. The CDR3 loop is CASRPIAGGPVNEQFF. The CDR3 bases are TGTGCCAGCAGGCCAATAGCGGGGGGGCCGGTCAATGAGCAGTTCTTC.

J is TRBJ2-3 and V is TRBV20-1; 11 positions agree with TRBD2. Trimming took 3 bases from V and 2 from J; bases not matched to a gene: 4. Germline loops: CDR1 DFQATT, CDR2 SNEGSKA (reference sequence). This CDR3 comprises 15 residues. The CDR3, as DNA: TGCAGTGCTAGTGCGACTAGCGGGGACACAGATACGCAGTATTTT. Translation gives CSASATSGDTDTQYF.

This clone was observed once. V gene TRBV19 combines with J gene TRBJ2-7; 9 bases match TRBD1. The J segment lost 5 bases and the V segment lost 6 bases, leaving 8 bases of the junction unmatched. The CDR3 contains 14 residues. Per the germline V gene, CDR1 is LNHDA and CDR2 is SQIVND (reference sequence). The CDR3 spells CASSNRGRLDEQYF. In DNA, the CDR3 is TGTGCCAGTAGCAACAGGGGGCGCCTGGACGAGCAGTACTTC.

The chain joins TRBV29-1 to TRBJ1-1, with D possibly TRBD1 on 6 matching bases. CDR1 is SQVTM, CDR2 ANQGSEA, per germline. The CDR3 length is 15 residues. V was trimmed by 7 bases and J by 4 bases, leaving 22 bases between them. CDR3 sequence (DNA): TGCAGCGCTTCAACCCGCCGGGGGGCTGGCACTGAAGCTTTCTTT. It encodes CSASTRRGAGTEAFF.

The chain carries TRBV6-5 and TRBJ1-2; 7 nucleotides agree with TRBD1. Germline V lookup: CDR1 MNHEY, CDR2 SVGAGI. This CDR3 spans 13 amino acids. J lost 5 bases, V lost 7 bases, and 7 bases had no gene match. CDR3 protein: CASTRDRVYGYTF. CDR3 nucleotides: TGTGCCAGCACAAGAGACAGGGTGTATGGCTACACCTTC.

The rearrangement joins TRBV25-1 to TRBJ2-2, with TRBD2 as a possible D gene (5 bases). Trimming shortened V by 3 bases and J by 5 bases, and 13 bases separated the two germline ends. Looked up from germline, CDR1 is MGHDK and CDR2 is SYGVNS. The CDR3 is 15 amino acids. CDR3 nucleotide sequence: TGTGCCAGCAGTGATCCTGGGTCGGGGACCGGGGAGCTGTTTTTT. This translates into CASSDPGSGTGELFF.

This clone was counted between two and nine times. J is TRBJ2-7 and V is TRBV6-5; D may be TRBD2 (6 bases). Trimming pared 4 bases from V and 5 bases from J, leaving 9 bases between. Germline lookup yields CDR1 MNHEY and CDR2 SVGAGI. The CDR3 totals 12 residues. The CDR3 sequence is CASSSGSHEQYF. CDR3 DNA: TGTGCCAGCAGTTCCGGGAGTCACGAGCAGTACTTC.

The V call is TRBV5-8, the J call TRBJ1-1, with D unresolved. The CDR3 covers 14 residues. CDR1 is SGHTS, CDR2 YDEGEE, per germline. V dropped 4 bases and J dropped 2 bases, with 12 bases sitting between them. The CDR3 region has the DNA TGTGCCAGCAGCATATCCGGGAGCAACACTGAAGCTTTCTTT. Its translation: CASSISGSNTEAFF.

The V call is TRBV6-5, the J call TRBJ1-1; D may be TRBD1 (6 bases). Trimming took off 4 bases at V and 1 base at J, with 10 bases between the two ends. The CDR3 loop spans 14 amino acids. Per the germline V gene, CDR1 is MNHEY and CDR2 is SVGAGI. The DNA of the CDR3 is TGTGCCAGCAGTTTCTTACAGGGGAACACTGAAGCTTTCTTT. Amino acid sequence: CASSFLQGNTEAFF.

The chain carries TRBV28 and TRBJ1-2, with 10 bases fitting TRBD1. The V gene end was trimmed by 1 base and the J gene end by 3 bases; junction bases not matched to a gene: 2. CDR3 length equals 15 residues. Germline V gene sequence: CDR1 MDHEN, CDR2 SYDVKM. The CDR3 reads CASSLFGTGDYGYTF. As DNA, the CDR3 is TGTGCCAGCAGTTTATTCGGGACAGGGGACTATGGCTACACCTTC.

The chain carries TRBV10-3 and TRBJ2-7, with 10 bases lining up with TRBD2. Germline loops: CDR1 ENHRY, CDR2 SYGVKD. Germline trimming cut 3 bases from V and 6 bases from J; bases unmatched to any gene: 5. CDR3 length equals 14 residues. Here the CDR3 DNA reads TGTGCCATCAGTGAACCAGCGGGGGGGCCCGAGCAGTACTTC. This gives the protein CAISEPAGGPEQYF.

V and J are TRBV19 and TRBJ1-2; no clear D. The CDR3 extends over 15 amino acids. V was trimmed by 7 bases and J by 0 bases, leaving 15 bases between them. Germline V gives CDR1 LNHDA, CDR2 SQIVND (reference sequence). The CDR3 sequence: CASTGGGAANYGYTF. CDR3 nucleotide sequence: TGTGCCAGTACCGGAGGCGGAGCAGCTAACTATGGCTACACCTTC. Filled out from reference TRBV19 and TRBJ1-2, the complete variable domain reads DGGITQSPKYLFRKEGQNVTLSCEQNLNHDAMYWYRQDPGQGLRLIYYSQIVNDFQKGDIAEGYSVSREKKESFPLTVTSAQKNPTAFYLCASTGGGAANYGYTFGSGTRLTVV.

The chain's CDR3 is CASSEFRAYEQYF. The CDR3 DNA follows: TGTGCCAGCAGTGAGTTCAGGGCCTACGAGCAGTACTTC. The V call is TRBV6-1, the J call TRBJ2-7; the D gene is possibly TRBD1 (5 bases). The CDR3 length is 13 residues. V was cut by 3 bases and J by 2 bases, with 8 bases left in between. The germline V gene encodes CDR1 MNHNS and CDR2 SASEGT.

V is TRBV7-2 and J is TRBJ2-7, with a tentative D call TRBD2 (5 bases). The V gene's germline CDR1 is SGHTA and CDR2 FQGNSA. The CDR3 spans 15 residues. V shed 1 base and J shed 3 bases, with 13 bases lying between them. This CDR3 is CASSLGALGGYEQYF. The CDR3 DNA reads TGTGCCAGCAGCTTAGGAGCTCTCGGAGGCTACGAGCAGTACTTC.

This clone was observed once. The J gene is TRBJ1-3, the V gene TRBV28; D may be TRBD1 (6 bases). The CDR3 runs to 14 residues. V was shortened by 6 bases and J by 4 bases, with 13 bases between the two germline ends. CDR1 is MDHEN and CDR2 is SYDVKM in the germline V gene. This CDR3 reads CASSPGQLGNTIYF. The CDR3 region has the DNA TGTGCCAGCAGCCCCGGACAGCTAGGAAACACCATATATTTT. The full variable domain, rest sourced from reference TRBV28 and TRBJ1-3, is DVKVTQSSRYLVKRTGEKVFLECVQDMDHENMFWYRQDPGLGLRLIYFSYDVKMKEKGDIPEGYSVSREKKERFSLILESASTNQTSMYLCASSPGQLGNTIYFGEGSWLTVV.

This clone was recorded a few times. The limits of the CDR3 on the DNA are not certain, so only TCRdb's listed CDR3 is given. The chain couples TRBV20-1 to TRBJ2-2; the table's D gene call, TRBD2, was not cross checked with the DNA. Germline lookup yields CDR1 DFQATT and CDR2 SNEGSKA (reference sequence). 13 amino acids form the CDR3, both terminal residues included. CDR3 loop: CSASSSGTGELFF.

V is TRBV18 and J is TRBJ2-1; TRBD2 matches 12 bases. The CDR3 has 16 amino acids. With V trimmed by 2 bases and J by 5 bases, 4 bases remained unmatched. In germline, CDR1 is KGHSH, CDR2 LQKENI. The CDR3 nucleotides are TGTGCCAGCTCACCAGCGCTAGCGGGGGGGGACAATGAGCAGTTCTTC. Translated, it gives CASSPALAGGDNEQFF. Full variable domain (remainder filled in from reference TRBV18 and TRBJ2-1): NAGVMQNPRHLVRRRGQEARLRCSPMKGHSHVYWYRQLPEEGLKFMVYLQKENIIDESGMPKERFSAEFPKEGPSILRIQQVVRGDSAAYFCASSPALAGGDNEQFFGPGTRLTVL.

This chain links TRBV10-3 with TRBJ2-7; 7 bases are shared with TRBD2. CDR1 and CDR2 from the germline V gene are ENHRY and SYGVKD. CDR3 length equals 14 residues. V was clipped by 6 bases and J by 3 bases; unmatched bases: 8. CDR3 region: CAISPSGGNYEQYF. Here the CDR3 DNA reads TGTGCCATCAGCCCCTCGGGGGGAAACTACGAGCAGTACTTC.

The V and J genes are TRBV10-2 and TRBJ2-6; 12 positions match TRBD2. This CDR3 has 18 residues. Germline V gives CDR1 WSHSY, CDR2 SAAADI. V lost 6 bases to trimming and J lost 0 bases; unmatched junction nucleotides: 6. The CDR3 loop is CASSLKTSGGSGANVLTF. The CDR3 DNA follows: TGCGCCAGCAGCCTTAAGACTAGCGGGGGCTCTGGGGCCAACGTCCTGACTTTC.